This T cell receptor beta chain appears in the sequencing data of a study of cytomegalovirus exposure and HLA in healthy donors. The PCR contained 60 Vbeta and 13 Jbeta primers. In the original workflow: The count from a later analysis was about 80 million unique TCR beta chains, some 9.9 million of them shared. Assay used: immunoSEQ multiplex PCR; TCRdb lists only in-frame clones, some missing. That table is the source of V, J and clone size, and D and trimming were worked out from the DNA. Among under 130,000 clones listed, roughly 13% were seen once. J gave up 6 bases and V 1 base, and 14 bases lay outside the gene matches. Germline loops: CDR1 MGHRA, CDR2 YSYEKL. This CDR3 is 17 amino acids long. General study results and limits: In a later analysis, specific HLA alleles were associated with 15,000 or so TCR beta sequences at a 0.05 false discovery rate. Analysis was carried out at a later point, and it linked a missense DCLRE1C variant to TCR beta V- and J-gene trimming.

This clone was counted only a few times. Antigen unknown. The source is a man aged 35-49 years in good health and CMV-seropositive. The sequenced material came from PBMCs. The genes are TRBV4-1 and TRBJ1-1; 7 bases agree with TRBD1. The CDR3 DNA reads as TGCGCCAGCAGCCAAGCCGCCAACAGGGGCAACGGGGCTGAAGCTTTCTTT. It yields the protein CASSQAANRGNGAEAFF.